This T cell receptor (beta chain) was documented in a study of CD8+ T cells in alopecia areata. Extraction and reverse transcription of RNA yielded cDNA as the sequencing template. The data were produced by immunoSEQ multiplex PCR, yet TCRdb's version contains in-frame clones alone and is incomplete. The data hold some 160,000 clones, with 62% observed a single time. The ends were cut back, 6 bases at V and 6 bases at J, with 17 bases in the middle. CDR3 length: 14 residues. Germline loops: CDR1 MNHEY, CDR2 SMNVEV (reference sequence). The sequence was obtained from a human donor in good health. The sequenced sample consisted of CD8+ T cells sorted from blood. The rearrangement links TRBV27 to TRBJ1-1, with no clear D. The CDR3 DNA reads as TGTGCCAGCAGGGAAATCATGGGAGGGTCTGAAGCTTTCTTT. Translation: CASREIMGGSEAFF.